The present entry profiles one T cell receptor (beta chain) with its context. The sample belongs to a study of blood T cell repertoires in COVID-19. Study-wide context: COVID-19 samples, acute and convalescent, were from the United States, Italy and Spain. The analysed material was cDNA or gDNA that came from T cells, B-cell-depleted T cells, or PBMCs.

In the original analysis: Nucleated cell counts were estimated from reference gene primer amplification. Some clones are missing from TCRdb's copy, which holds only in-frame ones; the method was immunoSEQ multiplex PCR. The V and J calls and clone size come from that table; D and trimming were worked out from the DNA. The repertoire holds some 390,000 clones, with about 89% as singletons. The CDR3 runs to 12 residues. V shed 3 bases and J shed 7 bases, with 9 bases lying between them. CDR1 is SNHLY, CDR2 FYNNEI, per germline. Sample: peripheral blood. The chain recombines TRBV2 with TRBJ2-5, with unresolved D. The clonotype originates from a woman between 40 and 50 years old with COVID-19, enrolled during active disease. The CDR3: CASSDSLGTQYF. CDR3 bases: TGTGCCAGCAGTGACTCTCTAGGGACCCAGTACTTC.